This T cell receptor (beta chain) was profiled in a study of cytomegalovirus exposure and HLA in healthy donors. The length of the CDR3 is 17 residues. Per germline, CDR1 MGHRA and CDR2 YSYEKL. The V segment lost 0 bases and the J segment 5 bases; nucleotides outside the gene matches: 5. A word on this clone: The antigen remains unidentified.

Vbeta (60) and Jbeta (13) primers were used in the PCR. Profiled with immunoSEQ multiplex PCR; TCRdb holds only in-frame clones, not every one. In the table there are around 150,000 clones, around 83% of which are singletons. The study's findings and limits: Earlier analysis found most TCR beta V segments productive about 87% or about 30% of the time. In a later analysis, at a false discovery rate of 0.05, 15,000 to 20,000 TCR beta sequences were associated with HLA alleles.

The chain carries TRBV4-1 and TRBJ2-3; 13 bases fit TRBD2. The sequenced material came from PBMCs. This TCR derives from a middle-aged man in good health and CMV-seropositive. The CDR3 nucleotides read TGCGCCAGCAGCCAAGATCGGACTAGCGGGGGCCAAGATACGCAGTATTTT. It encodes CASSQDRTSGGQDTQYF.